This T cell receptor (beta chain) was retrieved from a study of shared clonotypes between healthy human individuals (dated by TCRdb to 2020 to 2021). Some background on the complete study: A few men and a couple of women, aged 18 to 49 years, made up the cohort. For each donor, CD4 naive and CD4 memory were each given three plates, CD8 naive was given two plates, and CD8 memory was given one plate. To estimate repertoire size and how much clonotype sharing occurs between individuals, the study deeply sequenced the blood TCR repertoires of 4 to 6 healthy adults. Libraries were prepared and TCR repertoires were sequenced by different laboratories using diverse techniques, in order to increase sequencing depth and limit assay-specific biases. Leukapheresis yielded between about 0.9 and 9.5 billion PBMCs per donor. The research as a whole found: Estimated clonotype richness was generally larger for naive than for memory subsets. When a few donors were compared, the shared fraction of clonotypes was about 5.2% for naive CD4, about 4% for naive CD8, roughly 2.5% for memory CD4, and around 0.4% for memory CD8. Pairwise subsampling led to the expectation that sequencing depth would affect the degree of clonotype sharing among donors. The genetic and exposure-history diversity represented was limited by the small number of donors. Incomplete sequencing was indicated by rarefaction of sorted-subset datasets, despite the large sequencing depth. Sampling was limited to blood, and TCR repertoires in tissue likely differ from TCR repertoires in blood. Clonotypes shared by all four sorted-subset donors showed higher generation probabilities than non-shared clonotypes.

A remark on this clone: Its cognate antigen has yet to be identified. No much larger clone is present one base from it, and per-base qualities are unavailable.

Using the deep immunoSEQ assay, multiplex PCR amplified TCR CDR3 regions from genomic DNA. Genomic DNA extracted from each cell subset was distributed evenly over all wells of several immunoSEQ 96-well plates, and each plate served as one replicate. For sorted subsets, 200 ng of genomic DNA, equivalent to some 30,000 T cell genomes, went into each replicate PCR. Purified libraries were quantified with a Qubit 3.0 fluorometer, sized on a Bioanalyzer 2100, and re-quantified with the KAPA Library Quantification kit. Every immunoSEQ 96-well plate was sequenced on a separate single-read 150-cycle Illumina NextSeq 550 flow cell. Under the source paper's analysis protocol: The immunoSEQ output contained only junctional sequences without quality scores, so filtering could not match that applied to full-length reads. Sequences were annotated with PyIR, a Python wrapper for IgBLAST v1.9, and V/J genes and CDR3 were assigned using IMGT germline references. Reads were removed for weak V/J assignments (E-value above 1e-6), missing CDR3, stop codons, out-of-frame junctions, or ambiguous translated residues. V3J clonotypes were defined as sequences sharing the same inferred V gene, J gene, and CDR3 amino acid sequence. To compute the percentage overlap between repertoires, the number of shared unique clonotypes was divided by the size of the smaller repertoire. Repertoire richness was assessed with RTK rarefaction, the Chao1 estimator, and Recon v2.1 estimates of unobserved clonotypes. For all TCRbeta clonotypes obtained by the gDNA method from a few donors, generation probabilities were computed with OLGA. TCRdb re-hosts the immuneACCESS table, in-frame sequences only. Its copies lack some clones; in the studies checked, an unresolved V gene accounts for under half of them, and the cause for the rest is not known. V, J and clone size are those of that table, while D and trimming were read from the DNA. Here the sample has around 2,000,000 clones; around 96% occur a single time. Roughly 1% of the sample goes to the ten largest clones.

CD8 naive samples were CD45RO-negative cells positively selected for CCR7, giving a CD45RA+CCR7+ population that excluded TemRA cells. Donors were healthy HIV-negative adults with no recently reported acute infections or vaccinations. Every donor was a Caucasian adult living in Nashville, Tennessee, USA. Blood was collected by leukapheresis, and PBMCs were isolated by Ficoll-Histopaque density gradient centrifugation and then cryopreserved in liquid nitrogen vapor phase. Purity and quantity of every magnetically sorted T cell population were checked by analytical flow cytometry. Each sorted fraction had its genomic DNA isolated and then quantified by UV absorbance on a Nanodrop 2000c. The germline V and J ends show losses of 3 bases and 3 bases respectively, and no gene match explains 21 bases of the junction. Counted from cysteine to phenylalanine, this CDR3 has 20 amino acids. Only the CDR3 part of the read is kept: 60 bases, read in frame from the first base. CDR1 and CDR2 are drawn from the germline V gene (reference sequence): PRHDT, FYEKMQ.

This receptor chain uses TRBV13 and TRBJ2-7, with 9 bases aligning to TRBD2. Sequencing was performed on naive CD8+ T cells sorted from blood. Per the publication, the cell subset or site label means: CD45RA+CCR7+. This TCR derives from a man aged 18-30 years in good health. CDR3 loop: CASSFLPVGSGSRIGYEQYF. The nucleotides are TGTGCCAGCAGCTTCCTCCCGGTCGGTAGCGGGAGTCGAATAGGCTACGAGCAGTACTTC.